This TCR beta chain derives from a study of T cell responses to AZD1222 COVID-19 vaccine. Study-level results: As reported, nearly half of all spike-specific TCRs target variant regions that are unmutated.

Timing groups of about 4 and about 12 weeks for second doses were pooled. Per the germline V gene, CDR1 is MGHRA and CDR2 is YSYEKL. Trimming left V 3 bases short and J 5 bases short, with 19 bases between. The CDR3 is 16 amino acids. Comments on this clone: Its antigen is still unknown.

Some clones are missing from TCRdb's copy, which holds only in-frame ones; the method was immunoSEQ multiplex PCR. The table shows 110,000 or so clones, with approximately 90% occurring only once. V and J are TRBV4-1 and TRBJ2-5; D not resolved. This clonotype was sampled from an adult who received the AZD1222 COVID-19 vaccine. Specimen: peripheral blood, collected 28 days after the second AZD1222 dose. The CDR3 reads CASSHSESARRETQYF. The CDR3 DNA reads TGCGCCAGCAGCCATTCTGAGTCGGCCCGAAGGGAGACCCAGTACTTC.